This entry describes one TCR beta chain. The data stem from a study of shared clonotypes between healthy human individuals. In germline, CDR1 is SGHRS, CDR2 YFSETQ. CDR3 length: 16 residues. With 1 base clipped from V and 6 bases from J, the junction kept 7 bases outside the gene matches. The table came from immunoSEQ multiplex PCR; TCRdb's copy has only in-frame clones and leaves some out. The sample includes around 1.6 million clones, about 98% seen only once; the top ten take 0.45%. The sample was naive CD4+ T cells sorted from blood. Subset of the sample: CD45RA+ positively selected. J is TRBJ2-2 and V is TRBV5-1, with 9 bases lining up with TRBD2. The TCR was taken from a man aged 25 to 40 in good health. CDR3 protein: CASSLSTSGSPGELFF. CDR3 sequence (DNA): TGCGCCAGCAGCTTGTCAACTAGCGGGTCACCCGGGGAGCTGTTTTTT.